This T cell receptor beta chain was recovered during a study of blood T cell repertoires in COVID-19. CDR1 SGHTA and CDR2 FQGNSA come from the germline V gene. V lost 5 bases, J lost 4 bases, and 18 bases lay in between. CDR3 length: 15 residues. Some clones are missing from TCRdb's copy, which holds only in-frame ones; the method was immunoSEQ multiplex PCR. The data contain about 200,000 clones, roughly 87% of them singletons. The chain has TRBV7-2 and TRBJ2-7; a weak D match, TRBD2 (6 bases). The TCR comes from a man in his forties or fifties with active or convalescent COVID-19. The source material was peripheral blood. The CDR3 reads CASSVSAGFWYEQYF. Written as DNA, the CDR3 is TGTGCCAGCAGCGTATCAGCGGGCTTTTGGTACGAGCAGTACTTC.